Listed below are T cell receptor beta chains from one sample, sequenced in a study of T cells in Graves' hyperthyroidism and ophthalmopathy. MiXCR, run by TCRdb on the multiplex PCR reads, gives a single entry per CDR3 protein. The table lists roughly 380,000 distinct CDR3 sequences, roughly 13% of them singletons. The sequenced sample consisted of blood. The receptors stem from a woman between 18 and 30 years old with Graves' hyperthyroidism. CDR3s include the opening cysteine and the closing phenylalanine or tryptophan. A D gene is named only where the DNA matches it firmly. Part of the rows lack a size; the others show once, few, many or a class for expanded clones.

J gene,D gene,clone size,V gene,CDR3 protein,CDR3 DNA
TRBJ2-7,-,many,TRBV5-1,CASSLGADNYYEQYF,TGCGCCAGCAGCTTGGGAGCGGACAATTACTACGAGCAGTACTTC
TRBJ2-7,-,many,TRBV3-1,CASSQDPGKAYEQYF,TGTGCCAGCAGCCAAGACCCCGGGAAAGCCTACGAGCAGTACTTC
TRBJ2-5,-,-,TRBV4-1,CASSQDPQGGETQYF,TGCGCCAGCAGCCAAGATCCGCAGGGGGGAGAGACCCAGTACTTC
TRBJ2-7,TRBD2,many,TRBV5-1,CASSSGGLAGDYEQYF,TGCGCCAGCAGCTCGGGCGGACTAGCGGGAGACTACGAGCAGTACTTC
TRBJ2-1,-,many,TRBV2,CASSPFGEWRNEQFF,TGTGCCAGCAGTCCCTTCGGGGAGTGGCGCAATGAGCAGTTCTTC
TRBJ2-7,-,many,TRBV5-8,CASSRATVIYEQYF,TGTGCCAGCAGCCGTGCAACCGTAATCTACGAGCAGTACTTC
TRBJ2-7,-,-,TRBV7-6,CASSLRGDPREQYF,TGTGCCAGCAGCTTGAGGGGGGATCCACGCGAGCAGTACTTC
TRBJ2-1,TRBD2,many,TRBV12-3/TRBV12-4,CASSSGTSSNEQFF,TGTGCCAGCAGCTCCGGGACTAGCAGCAATGAGCAGTTCTTC
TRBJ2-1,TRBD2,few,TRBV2,CASSGGLAGVGEQFF,TGTGCCAGCAGTGGGGGACTAGCGGGAGTGGGTGAGCAGTTCTTC
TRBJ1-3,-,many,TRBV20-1,CSARDRDSGNTIYF,TGCAGTGCTAGAGACCGGGACTCTGGAAACACCATATATTTT
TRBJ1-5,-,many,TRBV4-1,CASSQVGRGRLQPQHF,TGCGCCAGCAGCCAAGTGGGCCGGGGGAGGCTCCAGCCCCAGCATTTT
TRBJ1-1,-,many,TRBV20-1,CSARDPSQGAGNTEAFF,TGCAGTGCTAGAGATCCTTCACAGGGTGCGGGGAACACTGAAGCTTTCTTT
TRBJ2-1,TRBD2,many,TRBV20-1,CSARSSGTSGRGEQFF,TGCAGTGCTAGATCCTCCGGGACTAGCGGGAGAGGTGAGCAGTTCTTC
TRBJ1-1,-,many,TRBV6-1,CASTTGSEAFF,TGTGCCAGCACCACCGGCTCTGAAGCTTTCTTT
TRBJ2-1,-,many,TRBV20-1,CSAFSAETANNEQFF,TGCAGTGCTTTCTCCGCCGAGACAGCTAACAATGAGCAGTTCTTC
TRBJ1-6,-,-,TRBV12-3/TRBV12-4,CASSLALGGPLHF,TGTGCCAGCAGTTTAGCGCTGGGGGGTCCCCTCCACTTT
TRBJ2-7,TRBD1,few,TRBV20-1,CSARPGTGLEQYF,TGCAGTGCTAGACCCGGGACAGGTTTGGAGCAGTACTTC
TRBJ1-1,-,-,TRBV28,CASSLWKDWNTEAFF,TGTGCCAGCAGTTTATGGAAAGATTGGAACACTGAAGCTTTCTTT
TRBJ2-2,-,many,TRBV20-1,CSARGEAYRTGELFF,TGCAGTGCTAGAGGGGAGGCTTATAGGACCGGGGAGCTGTTTTTT
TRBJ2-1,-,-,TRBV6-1,CASRLGREQFF,TGTGCCAGCAGGTTAGGTCGTGAGCAGTTCTTC
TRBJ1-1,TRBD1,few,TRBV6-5,CASSYSTGGFGTEAFF,TGTGCCAGCAGTTACTCAACAGGGGGCTTCGGCACTGAAGCTTTCTTT
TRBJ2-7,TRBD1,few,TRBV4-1,CASSQRTGLSYEQYF,TGCGCCAGCAGTCAAAGGACAGGCCTTTCCTACGAGCAGTACTTC
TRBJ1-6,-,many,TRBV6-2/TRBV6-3,CASSWRDGRNHSPLHF,TGTGCCAGCAGTTGGCGGGACGGGCGAAATCATTCACCCCTCCACTTT
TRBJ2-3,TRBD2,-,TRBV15,CATSRVPSGRLSTDTQYF,TGTGCCACCAGCAGAGTGCCTAGCGGGAGACTTAGCACAGATACGCAGTATTTT
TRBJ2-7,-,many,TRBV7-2,CASSLEYEGYEQYF,TGTGCCAGCAGCTTAGAGTACGAGGGCTACGAGCAGTACTTC
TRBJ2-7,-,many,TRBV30,CAWGSGLSGSYEQYF,TGTGCCTGGGGCTCCGGACTCTCGGGCTCCTACGAGCAGTACTTC
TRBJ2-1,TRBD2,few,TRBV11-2,CASSLSVGVGGEETQFF,TGTGCCAGCAGCTTAAGCGTGGGTGTGGGGGGGGAAGAGACCCAGTTCTTC
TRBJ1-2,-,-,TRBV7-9,CASSPRQARYGYTF,TGTGCCAGCAGCCCCCGCCAGGCACGCTATGGCTACACCTTC
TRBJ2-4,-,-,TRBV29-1,CSVSGLLAKNIQYF,TGCAGCGTTTCGGGACTTTTAGCCAAAAACATTCAGTACTTC
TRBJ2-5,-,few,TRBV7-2,CASALDSRLRETQYF,TGTGCCAGCGCATTGGATTCTAGACTCAGAGAGACCCAGTACTTC
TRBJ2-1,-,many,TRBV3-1,CASSLALNNEQFF,TGTGCCAGCAGCCTGGCGCTCAACAATGAGCAGTTCTTC
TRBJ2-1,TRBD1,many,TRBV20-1,CSAFRDRDNEQFF,TGCAGTGCCTTCCGGGACAGAGACAATGAGCAGTTCTTC
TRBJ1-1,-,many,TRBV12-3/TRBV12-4,CASTAGSRITEAFF,TGTGCCAGCACCGCCGGGTCCCGTATTACTGAAGCTTTCTTT
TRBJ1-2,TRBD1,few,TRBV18,CASSPLRSGGQGNYGYTF,TGTGCCAGCTCACCCCTCCGGTCGGGGGGACAGGGGAACTATGGCTACACCTTC
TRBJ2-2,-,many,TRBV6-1,CASSEEGFTGELFF,TGTGCCAGCAGTGAAGAGGGGTTCACCGGGGAGCTGTTTTTT
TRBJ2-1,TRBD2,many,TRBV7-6,CASSLIAGPSDYNEQFF,TGTGCCAGCAGCTTGATAGCGGGCCCGAGTGACTACAATGAGCAGTTCTTC
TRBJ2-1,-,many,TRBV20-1,CSARVPLLSYNEQFF,TGCAGTGCTAGGGTCCCCTTGCTATCCTACAATGAGCAGTTCTTC
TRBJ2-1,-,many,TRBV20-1,CSAQPAAPSNEQFF,TGCAGTGCTCAGCCCGCGGCGCCTTCTAATGAGCAGTTCTTC
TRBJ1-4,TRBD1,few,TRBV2,CASSVSRGNEKLFF,TGTGCCAGCAGTGTAAGCAGGGGGAATGAAAAACTGTTTTTT
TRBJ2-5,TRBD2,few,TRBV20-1,CSAKGWTSGFGETQYF,TGCAGTGCCAAAGGTTGGACTAGCGGGTTCGGGGAGACCCAGTACTTC
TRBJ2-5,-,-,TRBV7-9,CASSGGGKEETQYF,TGTGCCAGCAGCGGGGGGGGCAAAGAAGAGACCCAGTACTTC
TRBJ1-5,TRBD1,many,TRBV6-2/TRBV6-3,CASKDRAGLIQPQHF,TGTGCCAGCAAAGACAGGGCTGGGTTGATTCAGCCCCAGCATTTT
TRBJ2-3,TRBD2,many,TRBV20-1,CSALRLAGAKDTQYF,TGCAGTGCTCTCCGACTAGCGGGAGCGAAAGATACGCAGTATTTT